These T cell receptor beta chains were read from a single sample in a study of OX40 agonist ivuxolimab in advanced cancers. TCRdb keeps only in-frame clones here, not all; method: immunoSEQ multiplex PCR. The data show around 85,000 clones, with 75% to 95% seen just once and 8.4% held by the top ten. The starting material was CD4+ or CD8+ T cells sorted from blood, obtained in a trial of the OX40 agonist ivuxolimab. These receptors were obtained from an adult with an advanced solid tumor such as melanoma, head and neck, liver or kidney cancer. CDR3s include the opening cysteine and the closing phenylalanine or tryptophan. D genes are given only for firm matches. Rows give clone size only sometimes, using once, few, many, or a class for an expanded clone.

>TRBV28|TRBJ1-1|NA|11|NA
CASSLRTEAFF
TGTGCCAGCAGTTTGAGGACTGAAGCTTTCTTT
>TRBV7-8|TRBJ2-7|NA|11|NA
CASSAGTEQYF
TGTGCCAGCAGCGCCGGGACAGAGCAGTACTTC
>TRBV6-6|TRBJ2-1|TRBD1|14|once
CASSSWTGNNEQFF
TGTGCCAGCAGTTCGTGGACAGGCAACAATGAGCAGTTCTTC
>TRBV11-2|TRBJ2-1|TRBD2|15|NA
CASSLGTSGLNEQFF
TGTGCCAGCAGCTTGGGGACTAGCGGACTCAATGAGCAGTTCTTC
>TRBV6-6|TRBJ2-3|NA|11|few
CASTYTDTQYF
TGTGCCAGCACATACACAGATACGCAGTATTTT
>TRBV15|TRBJ1-5|NA|14|NA
CATSTTGFNQPQHF
TGTGCCACCAGTACGACAGGTTTCAATCAGCCCCAGCATTTT
>TRBV4-1|TRBJ2-2|TRBD2|16|NA
CASSHVTSGRSEELFF
TGCGCCAGCAGCCACGTCACTAGCGGGAGATCAGAGGAGCTGTTTTTT
>TRBV29-1|TRBJ2-1|TRBD2|16|medium-sized
CSVRGLAGLRENEQFF
TGCAGCGTTAGGGGACTAGCGGGGCTTCGGGAAAATGAGCAGTTCTTC
>TRBV6-4|TRBJ2-1|NA|14|NA
CASSPTSSYNEQFF
TGTGCCAGCAGCCCGACTAGCTCCTACAATGAGCAGTTCTTC
>TRBV7-9|TRBJ1-1|TRBD1|14|NA
CASSFSGGNTEAFF
TGTGCCAGCAGCTTCTCAGGGGGTAACACTGAAGCTTTCTTT
>TRBV5-1|TRBJ1-4|TRBD1|14|NA
CASSLEGQTEKLFF
TGCGCCAGCAGCCTGGAGGGACAGACTGAAAAACTGTTTTTT
>TRBV28|TRBJ1-5|NA|12|NA
CASTGVNQPQHF
TGTGCCAGCACCGGGGTTAATCAGCCCCAGCATTTT
>TRBV19|TRBJ1-1|NA|14|NA
CASSIGQGYTEAFF
TGTGCCAGTAGTATAGGCCAGGGATACACTGAAGCTTTCTTT
>TRBV28|TRBJ2-1|NA|16|NA
CASSAYPGAVIDEQFF
TGTGCCAGCAGTGCCTATCCAGGGGCCGTCATCGATGAGCAGTTCTTC
>TRBV10-2|TRBJ2-7|NA|12|once
CASSGSSYEQYF
TGCGCCAGCAGTGGGAGCTCCTACGAGCAGTACTTC
>TRBV1|TRBJ1-5|NA|19|once
CTSSQLWTDEEGGNQPQHF
TGCACCAGCAGCCAACTTTGGACAGACGAGGAGGGAGGCAATCAGCCCCAGCATTTT